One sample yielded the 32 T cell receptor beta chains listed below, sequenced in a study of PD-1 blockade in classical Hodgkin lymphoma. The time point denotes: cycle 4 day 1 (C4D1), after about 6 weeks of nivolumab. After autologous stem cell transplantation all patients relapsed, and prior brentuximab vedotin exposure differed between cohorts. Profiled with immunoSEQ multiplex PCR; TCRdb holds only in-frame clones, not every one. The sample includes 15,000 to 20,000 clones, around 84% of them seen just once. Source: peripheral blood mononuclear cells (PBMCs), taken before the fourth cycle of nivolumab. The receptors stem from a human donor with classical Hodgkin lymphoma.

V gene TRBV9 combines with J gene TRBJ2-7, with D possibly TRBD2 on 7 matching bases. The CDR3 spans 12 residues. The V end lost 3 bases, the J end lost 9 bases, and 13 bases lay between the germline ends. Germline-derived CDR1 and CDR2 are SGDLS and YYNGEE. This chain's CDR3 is CASSEGGDRQYF. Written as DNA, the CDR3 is TGTGCCAGCAGCGAGGGGGGGGATAGGCAGTACTTC. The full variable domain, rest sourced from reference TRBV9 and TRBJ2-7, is DSGVTQTPKHLITATGQRVTLRCSPRSGDLSVYWYQQSLDQGLQFLIQYYNGEERAKGNILERFSAQQFPDLHSELNLSSLELGDSALYFCASSEGGDRQYFGPGTRLTVT.

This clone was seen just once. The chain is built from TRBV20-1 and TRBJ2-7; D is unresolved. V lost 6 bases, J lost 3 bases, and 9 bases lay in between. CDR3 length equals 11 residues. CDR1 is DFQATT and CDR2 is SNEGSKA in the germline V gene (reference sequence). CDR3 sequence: CSADRDYEQYF. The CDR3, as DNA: TGCAGTGCGGACCGCGACTACGAGCAGTACTTC.

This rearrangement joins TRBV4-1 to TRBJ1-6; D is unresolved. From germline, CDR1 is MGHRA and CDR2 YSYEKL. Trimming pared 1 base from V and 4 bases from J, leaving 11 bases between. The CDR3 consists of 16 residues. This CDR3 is CASSQVRDGYNSPLHF. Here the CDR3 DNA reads TGCGCCAGCAGCCAAGTCCGAGACGGGTATAATTCACCCCTCCACTTT.

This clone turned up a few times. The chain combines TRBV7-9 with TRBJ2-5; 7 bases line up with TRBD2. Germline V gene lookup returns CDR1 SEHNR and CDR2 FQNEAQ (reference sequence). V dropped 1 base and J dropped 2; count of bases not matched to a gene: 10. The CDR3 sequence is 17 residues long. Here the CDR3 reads CASSLEGLPGGQETQYF. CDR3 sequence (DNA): TGTGCCAGCAGCTTAGAGGGGTTGCCGGGGGGACAAGAGACCCAGTACTTC.

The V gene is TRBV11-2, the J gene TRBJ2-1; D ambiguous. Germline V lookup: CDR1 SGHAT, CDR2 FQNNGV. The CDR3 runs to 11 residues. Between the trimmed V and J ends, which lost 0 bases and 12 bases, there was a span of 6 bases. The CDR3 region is CASSLESGQFF. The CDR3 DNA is TGTGCCAGCAGCTTAGAAAGTGGGCAGTTCTTC. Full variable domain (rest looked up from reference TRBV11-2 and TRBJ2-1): EAGVAQSPRYKIIEKRQSVAFWCNPISGHATLYWYQQILGQGPKLLIQFQNNGVVDDSQLPKDRFSAERLKGVDSTLKIQPAKLEDSAVYLCASSLESGQFFGPGTRLTVL.

CDR3 in DNA: TGTGCCAGCAGCTCGCAGGGGGCGAACACTGAAGCTTTCTTT. Amino acids: CASSSQGANTEAFF. The J gene is TRBJ1-1, the V gene TRBV7-9; 8 bases are shared with TRBD1. Germline values: CDR1 SEHNR, CDR2 FQNEAQ (reference sequence). The CDR3 has 14 residues. V was pared by 4 bases and J by 1 base, with 2 bases of the junction left unmatched. The full variable domain, its missing parts supplied by reference TRBV7-9 and TRBJ1-1, is DTGVSQNPRHKITKRGQNVTFRCDPISEHNRLYWYRQTLGQGPEFLTYFQNEAQLEKSRLLSDRFSAERPKGSFSTLEIQRTEQGDSAMYLCASSSQGANTEAFFGQGTRLTVV.

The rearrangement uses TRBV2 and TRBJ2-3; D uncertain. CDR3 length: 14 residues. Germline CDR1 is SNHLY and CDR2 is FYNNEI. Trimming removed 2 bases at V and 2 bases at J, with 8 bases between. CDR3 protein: CASSEQYSTDTQYF. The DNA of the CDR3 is TGTGCCAGCAGTGAACAGTACTCCACAGATACGCAGTATTTT.

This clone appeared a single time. CDR3 protein: CASSLGDSAYNEQFF. As DNA, the CDR3 is TGTGCCAGCAGCCTTGGGGATAGCGCCTACAATGAGCAGTTCTTC. This chain links TRBV7-2 with TRBJ2-1; TRBD2 is a possible D gene (5 bases). V was pared by 5 bases and J by 2 bases, with 13 bases between. Germline assignment: CDR1 SGHTA and CDR2 FQGNSA. The CDR3 runs to 15 residues.

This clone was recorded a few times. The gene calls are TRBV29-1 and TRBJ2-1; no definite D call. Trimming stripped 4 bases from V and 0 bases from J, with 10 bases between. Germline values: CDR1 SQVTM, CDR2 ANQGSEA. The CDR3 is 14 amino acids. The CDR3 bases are TGCAGCGTTGTCCCGAGGCTCTCCTACAATGAGCAGTTCTTC. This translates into CSVVPRLSYNEQFF.

Here the CDR3 reads CASSLFQGGGQPQHF. The CDR3 region has the DNA TGTGCCAGCAGCTTATTTCAGGGAGGGGGTCAGCCCCAGCATTTT. J is TRBJ1-5 and V is TRBV7-2; D perhaps matches TRBD1 (6 bases). The CDR3 runs 15 residues. The V gene lost 2 bases and the J gene lost 6 bases, with 14 bases spanning the gap. CDR1 is SGHTA, CDR2 FQGNSA, per germline. Complete variable domain (other parts from reference TRBV7-2 and TRBJ1-5): GAGVSQSPSNKVTEKGKDVELRCDPISGHTALYWYRQSLGQGLEFLIYFQGNSAPDKSGLPSDRFSAERTGGSVSTLTIQRTQQEDSAVYLCASSLFQGGGQPQHFGDGTRLSIL.

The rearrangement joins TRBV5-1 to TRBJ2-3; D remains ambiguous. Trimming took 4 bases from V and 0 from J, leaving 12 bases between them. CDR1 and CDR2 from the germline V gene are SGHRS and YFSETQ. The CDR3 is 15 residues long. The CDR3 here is CASSGTSYSTDTQYF. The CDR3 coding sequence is TGCGCCAGCAGCGGTACGAGCTATAGCACAGATACGCAGTATTTT. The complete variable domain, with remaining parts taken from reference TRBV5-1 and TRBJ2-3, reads KAGVTQTPRYLIKTRGQQVTLSCSPISGHRSVSWYQQTPGQGLQFLFEYFSETQRNKGNFPGRFSGRQFSNSRSEMNVSTLELGDSALYLCASSGTSYSTDTQYFGPGTRLTVL.

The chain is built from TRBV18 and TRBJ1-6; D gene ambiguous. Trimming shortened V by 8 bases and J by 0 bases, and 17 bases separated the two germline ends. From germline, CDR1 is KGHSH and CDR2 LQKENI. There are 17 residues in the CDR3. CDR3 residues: CASATQKAGSYNSPLHF. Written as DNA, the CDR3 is TGTGCCAGCGCCACGCAGAAGGCTGGCTCCTATAATTCACCCCTCCACTTT.

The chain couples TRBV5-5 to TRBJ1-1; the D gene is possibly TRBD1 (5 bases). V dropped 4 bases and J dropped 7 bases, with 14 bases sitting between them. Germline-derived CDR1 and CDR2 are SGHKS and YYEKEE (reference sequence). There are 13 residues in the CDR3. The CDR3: CASSRISTDEAFF. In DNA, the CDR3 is TGTGCCAGCAGCCGAATCTCGACAGATGAAGCTTTCTTT.

In nucleotides, the CDR3 is TGTGCCAGCAGCTACGGAGGGGCTAGAGCCAAAAACATTCAGTACTTC. It is translated as CASSYGGARAKNIQYF. The chain carries TRBV11-2 and TRBJ2-4; possibly TRBD2 for D (6 bases). Germline CDR1 and CDR2: SGHAT and FQNNGV. Trimming left V 4 bases short and J 0 bases short, with 13 bases between. The CDR3 length is 16 residues.

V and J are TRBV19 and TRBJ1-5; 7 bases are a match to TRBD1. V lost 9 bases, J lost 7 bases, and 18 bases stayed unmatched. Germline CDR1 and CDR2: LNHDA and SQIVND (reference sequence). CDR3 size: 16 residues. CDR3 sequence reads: CASPPPGQPMGQPQHF. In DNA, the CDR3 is TGTGCCAGCCCACCCCCGGGACAGCCTATGGGGCAGCCCCAGCATTTT. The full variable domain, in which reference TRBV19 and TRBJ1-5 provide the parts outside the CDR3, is DGGITQSPKYLFRKEGQNVTLSCEQNLNHDAMYWYRQDPGQGLRLIYYSQIVNDFQKGDIAEGYSVSREKKESFPLTVTSAQKNPTAFYLCASPPPGQPMGQPQHFGDGTRLSIL.

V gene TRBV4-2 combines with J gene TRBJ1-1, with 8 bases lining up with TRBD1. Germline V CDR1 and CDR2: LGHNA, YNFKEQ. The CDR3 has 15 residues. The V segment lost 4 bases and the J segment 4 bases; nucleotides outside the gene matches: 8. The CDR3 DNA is TGTGCCAGCAGCCTATACCGGACAGGGAGCACTGAAGCTTTCTTT. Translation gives CASSLYRTGSTEAFF.

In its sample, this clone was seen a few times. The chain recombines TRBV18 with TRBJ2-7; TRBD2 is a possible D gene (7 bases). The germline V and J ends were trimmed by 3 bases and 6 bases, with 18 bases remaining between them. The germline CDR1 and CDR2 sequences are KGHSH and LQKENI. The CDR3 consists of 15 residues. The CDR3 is CASSPAGAGLGEQYF. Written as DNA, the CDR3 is TGTGCCAGCTCACCCGCGGGGGCAGGGCTGGGCGAGCAGTACTTC.

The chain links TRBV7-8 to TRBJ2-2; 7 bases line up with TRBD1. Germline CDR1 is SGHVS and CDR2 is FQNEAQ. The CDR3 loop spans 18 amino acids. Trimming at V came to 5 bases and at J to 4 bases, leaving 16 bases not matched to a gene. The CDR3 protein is CASSHRTKGTEITGELFF. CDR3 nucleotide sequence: TGTGCCAGCAGCCACCGGACCAAGGGGACAGAGATCACCGGGGAGCTGTTTTTT.

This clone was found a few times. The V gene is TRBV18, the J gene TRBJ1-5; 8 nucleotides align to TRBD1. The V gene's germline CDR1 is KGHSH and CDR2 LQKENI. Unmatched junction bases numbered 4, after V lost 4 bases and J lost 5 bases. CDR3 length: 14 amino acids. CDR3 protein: CASSRQGQDQPQHF. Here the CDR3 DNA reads TGTGCCAGCTCACGACAGGGGCAGGATCAGCCCCAGCATTTT. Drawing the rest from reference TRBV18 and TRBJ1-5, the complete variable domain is NAGVMQNPRHLVRRRGQEARLRCSPMKGHSHVYWYRQLPEEGLKFMVYLQKENIIDESGMPKERFSAEFPKEGPSILRIQQVVRGDSAAYFCASSRQGQDQPQHFGDGTRLSIL.

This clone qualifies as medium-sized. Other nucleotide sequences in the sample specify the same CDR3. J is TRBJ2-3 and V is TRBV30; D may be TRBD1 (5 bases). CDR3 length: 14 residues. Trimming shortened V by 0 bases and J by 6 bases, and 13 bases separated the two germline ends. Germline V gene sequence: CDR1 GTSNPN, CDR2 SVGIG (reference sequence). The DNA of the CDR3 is TGTGCCTGGAGTGTACTGGGGCGCGCGGATACGCAGTATTTT. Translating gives CAWSVLGRADTQYF.

CDR3 nucleotide sequence: TGCGCCAGCAGCCAAGGGTGGTCGGGAATAGAAATGCTATCTGGGGGCGAGCAGTACTTC. Translation: CASSQGWSGIEMLSGGEQYF. This chain connects TRBV4-1 to TRBJ2-7; D may correspond to TRBD1 or TRBD2 (5 bases each). Trimming cost V 1 base and J 6 bases, with 31 bases left between them. From germline, CDR1 is MGHRA and CDR2 YSYEKL. CDR3 length: 20 amino acids.

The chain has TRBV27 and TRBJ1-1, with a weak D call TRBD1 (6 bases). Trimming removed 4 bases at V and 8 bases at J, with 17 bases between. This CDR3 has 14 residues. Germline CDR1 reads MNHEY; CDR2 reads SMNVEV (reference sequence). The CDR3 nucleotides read TGTGCCAGCAGTTCAGGAGGAGGTGACAGGGAAGCTTTCTTT. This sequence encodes CASSSGGGDREAFF.

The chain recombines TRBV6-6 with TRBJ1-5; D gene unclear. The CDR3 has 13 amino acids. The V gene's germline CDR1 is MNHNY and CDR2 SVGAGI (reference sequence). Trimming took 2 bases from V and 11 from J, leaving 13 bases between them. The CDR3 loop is CASSYTKQFSQHF. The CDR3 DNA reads TGTGCCAGCAGTTACACAAAACAGTTTTCCCAGCATTTT.

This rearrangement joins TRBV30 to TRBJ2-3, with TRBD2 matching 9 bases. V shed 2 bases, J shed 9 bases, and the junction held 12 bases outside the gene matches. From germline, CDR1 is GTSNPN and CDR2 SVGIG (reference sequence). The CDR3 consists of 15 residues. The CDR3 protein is CAWSPLAGSRGTQYF. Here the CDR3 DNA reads TGTGCCTGGAGTCCCCTAGCGGGGTCCAGAGGGACGCAGTATTTT.

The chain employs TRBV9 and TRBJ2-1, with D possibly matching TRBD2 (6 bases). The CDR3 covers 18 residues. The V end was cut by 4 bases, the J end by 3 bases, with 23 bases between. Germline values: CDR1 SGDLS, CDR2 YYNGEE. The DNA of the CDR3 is TGTGCCAGCAGCCACCCCCGGTTCATCGCGGGGAACTACAATGAGCAGTTCTTC. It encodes CASSHPRFIAGNYNEQFF.

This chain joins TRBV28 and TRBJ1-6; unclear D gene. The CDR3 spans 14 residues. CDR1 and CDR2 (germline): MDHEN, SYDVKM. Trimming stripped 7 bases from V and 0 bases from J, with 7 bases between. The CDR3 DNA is TGTGCCAGCAACCCCAGCTCCTATAATTCACCCCTCCACTTT. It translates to CASNPSSYNSPLHF.

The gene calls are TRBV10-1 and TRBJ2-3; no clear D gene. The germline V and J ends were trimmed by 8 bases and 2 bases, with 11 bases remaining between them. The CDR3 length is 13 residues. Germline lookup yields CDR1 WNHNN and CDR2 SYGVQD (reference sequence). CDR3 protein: CASSESFTDTQYF. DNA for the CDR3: TGCGCCAGCTCGGAGTCCTTCACAGATACGCAGTATTTT.

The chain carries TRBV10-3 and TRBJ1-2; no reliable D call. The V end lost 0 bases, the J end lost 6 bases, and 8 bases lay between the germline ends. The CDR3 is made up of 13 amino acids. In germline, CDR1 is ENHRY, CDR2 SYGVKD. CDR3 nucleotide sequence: TGTGCCATCAGTGAGTCCCCCTCCGATGGCTACACCTTC. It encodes CAISESPSDGYTF.

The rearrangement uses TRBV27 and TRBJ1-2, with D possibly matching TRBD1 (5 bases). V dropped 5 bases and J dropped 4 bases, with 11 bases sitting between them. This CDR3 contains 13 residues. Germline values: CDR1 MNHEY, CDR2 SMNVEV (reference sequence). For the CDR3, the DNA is TGTGCCAGCAGTCCGAGGGGATTCTATGGCTACACCTTC. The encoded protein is CASSPRGFYGYTF.

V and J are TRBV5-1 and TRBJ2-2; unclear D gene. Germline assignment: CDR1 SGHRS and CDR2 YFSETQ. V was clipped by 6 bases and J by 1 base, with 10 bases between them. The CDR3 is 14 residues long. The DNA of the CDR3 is TGCGCCAGCACCAGGACCCAGAACACCGGGGAGCTGTTTTTT. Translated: CASTRTQNTGELFF.

CDR3 residues: CASSWGRGNTEAFF. The CDR3 DNA reads TGTGCCAGCAGTTGGGGCAGGGGGAACACTGAAGCTTTCTTT. The V call is TRBV27, the J call TRBJ1-1; possibly TRBD1 for D (6 bases). From germline, CDR1 is MNHEY and CDR2 SMNVEV (reference sequence). The germline V and J ends were trimmed by 4 bases and 1 base, with 10 bases remaining between them. This CDR3 is built from 14 residues.

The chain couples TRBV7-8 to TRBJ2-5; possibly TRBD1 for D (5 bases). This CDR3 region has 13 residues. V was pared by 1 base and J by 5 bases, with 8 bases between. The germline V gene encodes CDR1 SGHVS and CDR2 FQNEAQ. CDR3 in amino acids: CASSLGGLETQYF. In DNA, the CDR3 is TGTGCCAGCAGCTTAGGGGGCTTGGAGACCCAGTACTTC.